The 9 T cell receptor beta chains presented below share a single source sample, sequenced in a study of T cells in Graves' hyperthyroidism and ophthalmopathy. TCR beta CDR3 regions were amplified from RNA transcripts. Initially, a first-round RT-PCR of the TCR CDR3 employed the HTBI primer set. TCRdb used MiXCR to reprocess the multiplex PCR reads, holding one entry per CDR3 protein. The sample contains about 360,000 distinct CDR3 sequences, about a sixth of which appear only once. Sequenced material: blood. Receptor source: a woman under 30 with Graves' hyperthyroidism that later progressed to Graves' ophthalmopathy.

This clonotype was counted between two and nine times. The CDR3 here is CASSPPHHTGELFF. CDR3 DNA: TGTGCCAGCAGTCCGCCCCACCACACCGGGGAGCTGTTTTTT. The chain links TRBV28 to TRBJ2-2, with D uncertain. The CDR3 extends over 14 amino acids. The V gene lost 5 bases and the J gene lost 3 bases, with 10 bases spanning the gap. Germline CDR1 is MDHEN and CDR2 is SYDVKM.

This clonotype was detected a few times. This likely comes from a read error, as the CDR3 has no conserved phenylalanine or tryptophan at its end. This chain uses TRBV9 with TRBJ2-5; D may correspond to TRBD1 or TRBD2 (5 bases each). The germline CDR1 and CDR2 sequences are SGDLS and YYNGEE. This CDR3 is built from 16 residues. The germline V and J ends were trimmed by 4 bases and 0 bases, with 16 bases remaining between them. The CDR3 nucleotides are TGTGCCAGCAGCCTCGGGGACGGAGAGTACCAAGAGACCCAGTACCTC. It translates to CASSLGDGEYQETQYL.

The rearrangement uses TRBV20-1 and TRBJ2-7; TRBD2 matches 10 bases. CDR1 and CDR2 (germline): DFQATT, SNEGSKA (reference sequence). The V gene end was trimmed by 7 bases and the J gene end by 2 bases; junction bases not matched to a gene: 5. The CDR3 contains 13 residues. Here the CDR3 reads CSVQSGRAYEQYF. The CDR3 DNA follows: TGCAGTGTCCAAAGCGGGAGGGCCTACGAGCAGTACTTC.

This chain connects TRBV30 to TRBJ2-5; tentative D call: TRBD2 (5 bases). The CDR3 runs to 13 residues. Germline assignment: CDR1 GTSNPN and CDR2 SVGIG (reference sequence). The V end lost 2 bases, the J end lost 7 bases, and 14 bases lay between the germline ends. The CDR3 region is CAWSPGELGTQYF. CDR3 nucleotides: TGTGCCTGGAGTCCTGGGGAGCTAGGGACCCAGTACTTC.

This chain joins TRBV5-5 and TRBJ2-6; D possibly corresponds to TRBD2 (7 bases). The ends were cut back, 3 bases at V and 4 bases at J, with 17 bases in the middle. The CDR3 spans 17 residues. From germline, CDR1 is SGHKS and CDR2 YYEKEE (reference sequence). The CDR3 region is CASSWGGATLGANVLTF. For the CDR3, the DNA is TGTGCCAGCAGCTGGGGGGGCGCGACTCTGGGGGCCAACGTCCTGACTTTC.

This clonotype has more than one count but fewer than ten. The rearrangement uses TRBV9 and TRBJ2-3, with D tentatively TRBD1 (5 bases). Germline V gene sequence: CDR1 SGDLS, CDR2 YYNGEE. The CDR3 length is 13 residues. Trimming pared 5 bases from V and 4 bases from J, leaving 11 bases between. The CDR3 loop is CASSSRAPDTQYF. The CDR3 region has the DNA TGTGCCAGCAGTTCCAGGGCCCCAGATACGCAGTATTTT.

The rearrangement joins TRBV7-9 to TRBJ2-5; 8 positions agree with TRBD1. This CDR3 is built from 14 residues. V lost 7 bases to trimming and J lost 5 bases; unmatched junction nucleotides: 9. Germline V gene lookup returns CDR1 SEHNR and CDR2 FQNEAQ (reference sequence). The CDR3 bases are TGTGCCAGCACCGACAGGGGCGCCGTGGAGACCCAGTACTTC. It yields the protein CASTDRGAVETQYF.

This clonotype was seen repeatedly, ten times or more. One end of the junction is discordant with germline, which a read error may explain. This chain links TRBV7-9 with TRBJ2-1; 8 bases are shared with TRBD1. Germline V lookup: CDR1 SEHNR, CDR2 FQNEAQ (reference sequence). This CDR3 contains 17 residues. CDR3 loop: CASSLATGEGSYNEQFF. CDR3 sequence (DNA): TGTGCCAGCAGTTTAGCGACAGGGGAAGGGTCCTACAATGAGCAGTTCTTC.

Many counts were recorded for this clonotype. V usage is TRBV28 and J usage is TRBJ2-2; D tentatively fits TRBD1 or TRBD2 (7 bases each). V lost 1 base and J 5 bases, leaving 20 bases between the germline ends. The CDR3 is 18 amino acids. Germline V lookup: CDR1 MDHEN, CDR2 SYDVKM. Here the CDR3 DNA reads TGTGCCAGCAGTTTATCCGACAGGGAGGGCCTGAGGACCGGGGAGCTGTTTTTT. The encoded protein is CASSLSDREGLRTGELFF.